This TCR beta chain was captured by sequencing in a study of beta chain features in type 1 diabetes (dated by TCRdb to between 2017 and 2018). Turning to the overall study: No differences in mean age, gender distribution, total cell number or subset yield were found between patients and healthy donors. Naive and central memory subsets were obtained from all 30 or so donors, but regulatory and stem cell-like memory subsets were isolated from only 8 patients and about 8 healthy donors. A total of 107,917,701 sorted cells were examined across all samples, and RNA yield correlated strongly with the number of cells per subset. The study compared the TCRB repertoires of sorted circulating CD4+ T cell subsets in recently diagnosed type 1 diabetes patients with those in matched healthy donors. Overall results and qualifications from the work: Shorter templates might have been favored by PCR, but patient and control samples were amplified and corrected together, so both groups would have been affected equally by any skew. Patients with type 1 diabetes made fewer insertions and deleted more nucleotides at VDJ recombination sites, implying thymic rearrangement abnormalities. HLA sub-analyses involved small numbers of individuals, so any influence of HLA type on TCRB rearrangement remained unresolved. Because cDNA was sequenced instead of genomic DNA, activated cells with high expression could be over-represented, although the groups did not differ in activation or CD3 levels. A moderate but significant shortening of TCRB CDR3 length was observed in type 1 diabetes patients in all four CD4+ subsets. Naive, central memory and regulatory TCRB repertoires appeared to be more alike among patients than among healthy donors.

The table lists this clone with a few counts. Its antigen is still unknown. No base-level quality is on record; no much larger clone is a single base apart. The entire isolated RNA was reverse transcribed using the High Capacity cDNA Reverse Transcription Kit, and thus expressed TCRB transcripts were sequenced. Naive, central memory and regulatory T cell samples underwent deep immunoSEQ sequencing, averaging around 4 million total reads per sample. Sorted cells were lysed in RLT buffer and RNA was extracted with DNase-treated RNeasy Micro or Mini kits, depending on cell number. Each cell subset was processed on its own to prevent cross-contamination, while patient and healthy donor samples were processed together. TCRB sequences were amplified from cDNA with the immunoSEQ multiplex PCR, producing 87-bp fragments spanning the CDR3 region. Sequencing of the amplicons was performed on the Illumina HiSeq platform. In the source study's methods: Synthetic template baselines were used to correct PCR bias computationally, reads within Hamming distance 2 were collapsed, and singletons that could not be merged were discarded. Reads were aligned against IMGT so that V, D and J genes, CDR3 length and insertions or deletions at six rearrangement sites could be assigned. Within each subset, clonotype counts were normalized to sorted cell number, and only after that were true diversity and Gini coefficients computed with the tcR R package. The overlap coefficient, calculated on TCRB nucleotide sequences, was used to quantify repertoire sharing. Out-of-frame TCRB sequences from naive cells were analyzed as a proxy for the pre-selection repertoire. Here the immuneACCESS table is served through TCRdb, limited to in-frame sequences with V and J called. Missing clones are a known gap in these copies; in checked studies unresolved V genes cover under half, and the rest lacks a known reason. From that table come the V and J calls and clone size; the DNA was used to work out D and trimming. This sample lists a few hundred thousand clones; roughly 16% were detected once. Roughly 0.08% of the sample belongs to the ten largest clones.

Each donor gave one peripheral blood draw, averaging about 120 mL, which was collected into heparinised tubes. Using a panel that included CD45RO, CCR7, CD25, CD127, CD95 and CD27, naive, central memory, regulatory and stem cell-like memory CD4+ T cells were sorted on a BD FACSAria II. All sorted populations exceeded 95% purity. PBMCs were separated immediately by Lymphoprep density gradient centrifugation and were stained directly, without being cultured. To minimize batch effects, samples were stained and sorted in pairs, one healthy donor with one patient per experiment. The germline V gene gives CDR1 as MNHEY and CDR2 as SVGAGI. Measured from the cysteine to the phenylalanine, the CDR3 is 14 residues long. Only the CDR3 portion is preserved as DNA: 42 bases, with reading frame beginning at the first base. V drops 0 bases and J drops 4 bases, leaving 9 bases in between.

Sequenced input: naive CD4+ T cells from blood. The cell subset or site label, read with the paper, signifies: true naive CD4+ T cells. This receptor was taken from a man aged 30 to 45 with type 1 diabetes. The V gene is TRBV6-5 and the J gene is TRBJ1-2; the D gene is unclear. The CDR3 amino acid sequence is: CASSYSYTGYGYTF. The sequenced DNA: TGTGCCAGCAGTTACTCCTATACGGGCTATGGCTACACCTTC.